These 20 T cell receptor beta chains share one sample of origin, sequenced in a study of blood T cell repertoires in COVID-19. Some clones are missing from TCRdb's copy, which holds only in-frame ones; the method was immunoSEQ multiplex PCR. The data contain over 100,000 clones, around 82% of them singletons. Source material: peripheral blood. These TCRs come from a human donor in a cohort sampled during active or convalescent COVID-19.

The J gene is TRBJ1-5, the V gene TRBV27; D possibly corresponds to TRBD1 (5 bases). V dropped 6 bases and J dropped 8 bases, with 17 bases sitting between them. Germline CDR1 is MNHEY and CDR2 is SMNVEV (reference sequence). The CDR3 covers 14 residues. This CDR3 reads CASRRPGTGEPQHF. The DNA for the CDR3 is TGTGCCAGCAGGAGACCAGGGACGGGAGAGCCCCAGCATTTT.

The chain employs TRBV12-3 or TRBV12-4 and TRBJ1-2, with D hard to call. V lost 1 base and J 8 bases, leaving 11 bases between the germline ends. CDR3 length: 13 residues. The DNA of the CDR3 is TGTGCCAGCAGTTTAGGCGGGAGGTGGGGCTACACCTTC. Translated, it gives CASSLGGRWGYTF.

V gene TRBV5-1 combines with J gene TRBJ2-7; 7 nucleotides align to TRBD2. Trimming removed 4 bases from V and 1 base from J; junction bases left unmatched: 5. The CDR3 spans 14 residues. Germline loops: CDR1 SGHRS, CDR2 YFSETQ. The CDR3 spells CASSPLAESYEQYF. In nucleotides, the CDR3 is TGCGCCAGCAGCCCTCTAGCGGAGTCCTACGAGCAGTACTTC.

V usage is TRBV27 and J usage is TRBJ2-5, with a possible D match to TRBD1 (7 bases). Germline V gene lookup returns CDR1 MNHEY and CDR2 SMNVEV (reference sequence). V gave up 0 bases and J gave up 2 bases, with 19 bases separating them. The CDR3 loop spans 18 amino acids. The CDR3 DNA follows: TGTGCCAGCAGTTTATCGAATGTGGGGGGCAGGGGGCAAGAGACCCAGTACTTC. This gives the protein CASSLSNVGGRGQETQYF.

The sample holds a few counts of this clone. The chain has TRBV28 and TRBJ1-5; 8 bases are shared with TRBD1. The CDR3 covers 14 residues. The V gene's germline CDR1 is MDHEN and CDR2 SYDVKM. Trimming removed 6 bases from V and 9 bases from J; junction bases left unmatched: 10. Written as DNA, the CDR3 is TGTGCCAGCAGCTCCGGGACAGGCGTATTGCCCCAGCATTTT. Its translation: CASSSGTGVLPQHF.

The chain carries TRBV2 and TRBJ2-1; 7 nucleotides agree with TRBD1. V lost 3 bases and J lost 3; bases outside the gene matches: 5. CDR1 and CDR2 (germline): SNHLY, FYNNEI. This CDR3 comprises 15 residues. The DNA for the CDR3 is TGTGCCAGCAGTGAGGGCCAGGGGGTCTACAATGAGCAGTTCTTC. This gives the protein CASSEGQGVYNEQFF. The whole variable domain, remainder taken from reference TRBV2 and TRBJ2-1, is EPEVTQTPSHQVTQMGQEVILRCVPISNHLYFYWYRQILGQKVEFLVSFYNNEISEKSEIFDDQFSVERPDGSNFTLKIRSTKLEDSAMYFCASSEGQGVYNEQFFGPGTRLTVL.

The chain carries TRBV2 and TRBJ1-2, with TRBD1 identical over 9 bases. The CDR3 consists of 14 residues. J lost 4 bases, V lost 6 bases, and 6 bases had no gene match. Germline-derived CDR1 and CDR2 are SNHLY and FYNNEI. Here the CDR3 reads CASRGQGGSYGYTF. In nucleotides, the CDR3 is TGTGCCAGCAGGGGACAGGGAGGTTCCTATGGCTACACCTTC.

This chain connects TRBV4-3 to TRBJ1-5, with D possibly matching TRBD1 (6 bases). Trimming shortened V by 2 bases and J by 4 bases, and 24 bases separated the two germline ends. The germline CDR1 and CDR2 sequences are LGHNA and YSLEER. This CDR3 region has 19 residues. This CDR3 reads CASSQRGGRNAGRNQPQHF. CDR3 sequence (DNA): TGCGCCAGCAGCCAACGAGGGGGACGTAACGCTGGTCGAAATCAGCCCCAGCATTTT.

This chain joins TRBV4-1 and TRBJ2-3; 8 bases map to TRBD2. CDR1 and CDR2 from the germline V gene are MGHRA and YSYEKL. The CDR3 length is 17 residues. The V gene end was trimmed by 0 bases and the J gene end by 4 bases; junction bases not matched to a gene: 9. The CDR3 DNA follows: TGCGCCAGCAGCCAAGATAGGGATAGCGGGATCCCAGATACGCAGTATTTT. Amino acid sequence: CASSQDRDSGIPDTQYF.

The chain employs TRBV14 and TRBJ1-4; no firm D call. Trimming pared 3 bases from V and 3 bases from J, leaving 23 bases between. The CDR3 consists of 19 residues. Germline-derived CDR1 and CDR2 are SGHDN and FVKESK. The CDR3 protein is CASSHRAGSLKEANEKLFF. The CDR3 coding sequence is TGTGCCAGCAGCCACCGAGCGGGATCCCTGAAGGAAGCTAATGAAAAACTGTTTTTT.

The genes are TRBV12-5 and TRBJ2-5, with 8 bases lining up with TRBD1. Germline V gene data show CDR1 as LGHNT and CDR2 as FRNRAP. The CDR3 covers 15 residues. Trimming at V came to 5 bases and at J to 0 bases, leaving 5 bases not matched to a gene. CDR3 bases: TGTGCTAGTGGTACGGACAGGGAGTACCAAGAGACCCAGTACTTC. The encoded protein is CASGTDREYQETQYF.

The rearrangement uses TRBV9 and TRBJ2-1; 9 positions agree with TRBD2. Germline V gene data show CDR1 as SGDLS and CDR2 as YYNGEE. The CDR3 runs 16 residues. The J segment lost 2 bases and the V segment lost 0 bases, leaving 3 bases of the junction unmatched. CDR3 coding DNA: TGTGCCAGCAGCGTAGGGGGGACTAGCCCCTACAATGAGCAGTTCTTC. Translating gives CASSVGGTSPYNEQFF.

DNA for the CDR3: TGTGCCAGTAGTATGAGGCCGGTACCCTACGAGCAGTACTTC. Translated, it gives CASSMRPVPYEQYF. This chain links TRBV19 with TRBJ2-7; D is ambiguous. V gave up 3 bases and J gave up 2 bases, with 11 bases separating them. The CDR3 extends over 14 amino acids. CDR1 LNHDA and CDR2 SQIVND come from the germline V gene (reference sequence).

The chain joins TRBV12-2 to TRBJ1-1; the D segment call TRBD1 is taken from the table without a DNA check. TRBV12-2 corresponds to a pseudogene. This CDR3 spans 14 amino acids. CDR3 in DNA: TGTGCAAGTCGCCCGGGGACAGGGGACACTGAAGCTTTCTTT. This sequence encodes CASRPGTGDTEAFF.

This chain links TRBV29-1 with TRBJ2-1; 9 bases agree with TRBD2. The CDR3 covers 14 residues. The V gene end was trimmed by 3 bases and the J gene end by 7 bases; junction bases not matched to a gene: 7. The germline gives CDR1 SQVTM, CDR2 ANQGSEA. The CDR3 here is CSVDLGLAKNEQFF. The DNA of the CDR3 is TGCAGCGTTGATTTAGGACTAGCGAAAAATGAGCAGTTCTTC.

This chain uses TRBV7-9 with TRBJ2-7; weak D call: TRBD2 (6 bases). V lost 0 bases, J lost 5 bases, and 8 bases lay in between. Germline CDR1 is SEHNR and CDR2 is FQNEAQ (reference sequence). CDR3 length equals 13 residues. CDR3 nucleotides: TGTGCCAGCAGCTTAGCGGACTACCACGAGCAGTACTTC. Translation: CASSLADYHEQYF.

The chain uses TRBV4-1 and TRBJ1-4, with 9 bases matching TRBD1. V lost 1 base, J lost 8 bases, and 8 bases stayed unmatched. This CDR3 contains 16 residues. The germline V gene has CDR1 MGHRA and CDR2 YSYEKL. CDR3 amino acids: CASSQGQGQGREKLFF. CDR3 sequence (DNA): TGCGCCAGCAGCCAAGGTCAGGGACAGGGTAGAGAAAAACTGTTTTTT.

This chain links TRBV19 with TRBJ2-7; D is perhaps TRBD2 (5 bases). This CDR3 region has 16 residues. Germline CDR1 and CDR2: LNHDA and SQIVND (reference sequence). Trimming shortened V by 3 bases and J by 2 bases, and 17 bases separated the two germline ends. The CDR3 DNA reads TGTGCCAGTAGTATGAGGGTTTTTATTGGGGCCTACGAGCAGTACTTC. This sequence encodes CASSMRVFIGAYEQYF.

This clone was picked up a small number of times. V usage is TRBV21-1 and J usage is TRBJ1-3; TRBD1, as called in the table, went unchecked against the DNA. TRBV21-1 is an annotated pseudogene. This CDR3 has 14 residues. CDR3 amino acids: CASSKRQVGNTIYF. The CDR3 DNA follows: TGTGCCAGCAGCAAACGGCAGGTTGGAAACACCATATATTTT.

The chain couples TRBV7-2 to TRBJ2-3; D is possibly TRBD2 (5 bases). The CDR3 covers 14 residues. Germline CDR1 and CDR2: SGHTA and FQGNSA. The ends were cut back, 5 bases at V and 0 bases at J, with 9 bases in the middle. The CDR3: CASSQIASTDTQYF. The DNA of the CDR3 is TGTGCCAGCAGCCAAATAGCGAGCACAGATACGCAGTATTTT.